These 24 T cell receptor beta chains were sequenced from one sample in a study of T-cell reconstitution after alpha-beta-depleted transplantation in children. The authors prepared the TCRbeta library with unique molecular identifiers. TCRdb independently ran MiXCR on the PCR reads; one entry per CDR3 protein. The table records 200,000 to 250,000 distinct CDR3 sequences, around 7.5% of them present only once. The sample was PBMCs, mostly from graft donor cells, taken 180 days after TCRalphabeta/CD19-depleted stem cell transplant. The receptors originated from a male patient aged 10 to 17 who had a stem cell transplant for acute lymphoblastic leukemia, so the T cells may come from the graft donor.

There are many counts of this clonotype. In DNA, the CDR3 is TGTGCCAGCAGCCAGGGCGTCTACGAGCAGTACTTC. Its translation: CASSQGVYEQYF. The chain has TRBV14 and TRBJ2-7; D call uncertain. Germline-derived CDR1 and CDR2 are SGHDN and FVKESK. The germline V and J ends were trimmed by 3 bases and 3 bases, with 6 bases remaining between them. The CDR3 loop spans 12 amino acids.

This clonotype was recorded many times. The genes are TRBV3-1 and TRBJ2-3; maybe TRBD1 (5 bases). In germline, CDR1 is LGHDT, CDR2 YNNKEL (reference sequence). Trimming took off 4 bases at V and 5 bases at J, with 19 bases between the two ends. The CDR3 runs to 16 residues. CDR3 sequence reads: CASSPHTGKPLDTQYF. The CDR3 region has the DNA TGTGCCAGCAGCCCGCATACAGGCAAACCCCTAGATACGCAGTATTTT.

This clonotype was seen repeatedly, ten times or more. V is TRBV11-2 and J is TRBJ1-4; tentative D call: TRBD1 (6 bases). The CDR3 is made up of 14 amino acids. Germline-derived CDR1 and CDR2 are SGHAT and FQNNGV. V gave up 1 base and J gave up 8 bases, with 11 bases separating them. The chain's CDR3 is CASSLAQGIEKLFF. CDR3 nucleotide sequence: TGTGCCAGCAGCTTAGCCCAGGGGATCGAAAAACTGTTTTTT.

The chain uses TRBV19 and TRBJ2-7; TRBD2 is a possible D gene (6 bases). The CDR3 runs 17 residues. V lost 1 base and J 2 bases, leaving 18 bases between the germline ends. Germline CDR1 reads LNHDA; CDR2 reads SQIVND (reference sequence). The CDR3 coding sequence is TGTGCCAGTAGTATAGGTCGGAGCGGGCTACCTACCTACGAGCAGTACTTC. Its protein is CASSIGRSGLPTYEQYF.

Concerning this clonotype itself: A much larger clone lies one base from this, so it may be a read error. This CDR3 is CASSPGGAVTGELFF. CDR3 sequence (DNA): TGTGCCAGCAGCCCGGGGGGCGCGGTCACCGGGGAGCTGTTTTTT. The gene calls are TRBV7-3 and TRBJ2-2; TRBD2 is a possible D gene (7 bases). Looked up from germline, CDR1 is SGHTA and CDR2 is FQGTGA. CDR3 length: 15 amino acids. Trimming left V 5 bases short and J 4 bases short, with 14 bases between. Full variable domain (remainder filled in from reference TRBV7-3 and TRBJ2-2): GAGVSQTPSNKVTEKGKYVELRCDPISGHTALYWYRQSLGQGPEFLIYFQGTGAADDSGLPNDRFFAVRPEGSVSTLKIQRTERGDSAVYLCASSPGGAVTGELFFGEGSRLTVL.

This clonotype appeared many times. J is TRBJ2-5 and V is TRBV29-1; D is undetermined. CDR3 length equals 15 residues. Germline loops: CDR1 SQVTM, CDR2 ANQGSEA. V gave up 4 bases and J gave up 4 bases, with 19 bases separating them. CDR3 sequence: CSVVGGAYWGETQYF. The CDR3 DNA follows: TGCAGCGTTGTGGGTGGCGCCTATTGGGGAGAGACCCAGTACTTC.

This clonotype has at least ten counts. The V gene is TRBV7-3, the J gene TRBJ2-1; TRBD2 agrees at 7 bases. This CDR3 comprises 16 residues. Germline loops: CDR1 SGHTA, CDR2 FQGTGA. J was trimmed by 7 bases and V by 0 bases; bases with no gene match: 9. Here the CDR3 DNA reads TGTGCCAGCAGCTTAACGTTAGCGGGTGGGGGGAATGAGCAGTTCTTC. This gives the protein CASSLTLAGGGNEQFF.

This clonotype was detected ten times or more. CDR3 region: CASQGMSGNTIYF. The CDR3 DNA sequence: TGTGCCAGCCAGGGCATGAGTGGAAACACCATATATTTT. The chain links TRBV27 to TRBJ1-3; D is perhaps TRBD1 (5 bases). Per the germline V gene, CDR1 is MNHEY and CDR2 is SMNVEV (reference sequence). Trimming left V 8 bases short and J 3 bases short, with 11 bases between. The CDR3 is made up of 13 amino acids.

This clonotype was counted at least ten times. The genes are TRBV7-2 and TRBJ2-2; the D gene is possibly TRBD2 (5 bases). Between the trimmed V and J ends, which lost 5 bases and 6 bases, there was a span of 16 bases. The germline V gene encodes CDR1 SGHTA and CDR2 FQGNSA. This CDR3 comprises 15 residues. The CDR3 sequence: CASSGLATTPGELFF. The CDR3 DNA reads TGTGCCAGCAGCGGGCTAGCCACTACACCCGGGGAGCTGTTTTTT.

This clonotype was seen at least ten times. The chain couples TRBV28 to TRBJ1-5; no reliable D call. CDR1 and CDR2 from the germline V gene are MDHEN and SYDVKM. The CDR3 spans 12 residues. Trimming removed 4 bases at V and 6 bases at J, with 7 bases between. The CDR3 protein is CASSYPGQPQHF. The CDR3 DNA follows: TGTGCCAGCAGTTACCCGGGTCAGCCCCAGCATTTT. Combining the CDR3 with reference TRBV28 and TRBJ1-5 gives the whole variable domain DVKVTQSSRYLVKRTGEKVFLECVQDMDHENMFWYRQDPGLGLRLIYFSYDVKMKEKGDIPEGYSVSREKKERFSLILESASTNQTSMYLCASSYPGQPQHFGDGTRLSIL.

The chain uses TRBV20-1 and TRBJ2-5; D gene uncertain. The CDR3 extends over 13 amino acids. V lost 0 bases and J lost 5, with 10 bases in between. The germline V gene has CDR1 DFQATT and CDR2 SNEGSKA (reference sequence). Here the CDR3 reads CSAREWPVETQYF. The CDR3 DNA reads TGCAGTGCTAGAGAGTGGCCCGTGGAGACCCAGTACTTC.

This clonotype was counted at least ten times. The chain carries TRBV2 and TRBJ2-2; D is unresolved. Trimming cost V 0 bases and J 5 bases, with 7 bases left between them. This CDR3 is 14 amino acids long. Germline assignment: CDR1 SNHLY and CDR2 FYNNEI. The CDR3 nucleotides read TGTGCCAGCAGTGAAGCGACCCGAACCGGGGAGCTGTTTTTT. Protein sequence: CASSEATRTGELFF.

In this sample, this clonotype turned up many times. CDR3 sequence (DNA): TGTGCCATCAGCGGTCGGCTTAGCACAGATACGCAGTATTTT. This codes for CAISGRLSTDTQYF. This chain links TRBV10-3 with TRBJ2-3; D gene unclear. V lost 6 bases and J lost 0, with 10 bases in between. This CDR3 has 14 residues. Germline V CDR1 and CDR2: ENHRY, SYGVKD.

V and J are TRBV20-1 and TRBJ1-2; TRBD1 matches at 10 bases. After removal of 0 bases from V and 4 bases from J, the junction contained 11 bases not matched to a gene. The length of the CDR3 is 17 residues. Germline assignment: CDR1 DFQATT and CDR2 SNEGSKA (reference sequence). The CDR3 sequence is CSARDDPRDRGIYGYTF. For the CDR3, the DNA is TGCAGTGCTAGAGATGACCCAAGGGACAGGGGAATCTATGGCTACACCTTC.

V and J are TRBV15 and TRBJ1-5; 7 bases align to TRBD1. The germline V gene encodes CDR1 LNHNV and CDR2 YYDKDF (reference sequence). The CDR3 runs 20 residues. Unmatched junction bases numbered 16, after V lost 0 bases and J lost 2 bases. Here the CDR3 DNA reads TGTGCCACCAGCAGAGATCCCCGACAGGGAATACGGTCAGGCAATCAGCCCCAGCATTTT. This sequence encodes CATSRDPRQGIRSGNQPQHF. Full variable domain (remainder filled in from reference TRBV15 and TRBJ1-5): DAMVIQNPRYQVTQFGKPVTLSCSQTLNHNVMYWYQQKSSQAPKLLFHYYDKDFNNEADTPDNFQSRRPNTSFCFLDIRSPGLGDTAMYLCATSRDPRQGIRSGNQPQHFGDGTRLSIL.

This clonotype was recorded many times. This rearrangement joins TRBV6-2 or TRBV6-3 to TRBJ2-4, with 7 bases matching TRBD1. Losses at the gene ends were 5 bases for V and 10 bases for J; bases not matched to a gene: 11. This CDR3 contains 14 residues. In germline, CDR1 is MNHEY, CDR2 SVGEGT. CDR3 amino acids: CASSDPPGGDIQYF. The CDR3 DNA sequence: TGTGCCAGCAGTGATCCCCCAGGGGGTGATATTCAGTACTTC.

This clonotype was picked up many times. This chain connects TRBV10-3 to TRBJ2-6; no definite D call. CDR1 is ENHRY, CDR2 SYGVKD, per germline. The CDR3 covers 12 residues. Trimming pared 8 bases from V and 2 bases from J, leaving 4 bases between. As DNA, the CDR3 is TGTGCCATCGAGGCTGGGGCCAACGTCCTGACTTTC. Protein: CAIEAGANVLTF.

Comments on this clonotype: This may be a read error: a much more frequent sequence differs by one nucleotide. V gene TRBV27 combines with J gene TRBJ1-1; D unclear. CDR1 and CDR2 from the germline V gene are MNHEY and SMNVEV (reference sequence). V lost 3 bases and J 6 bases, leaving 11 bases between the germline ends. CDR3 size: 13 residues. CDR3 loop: CASSFGENPEAFF. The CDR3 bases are TGTGCCAGCAGTTTCGGGGAAAATCCTGAAGCTTTCTTT.

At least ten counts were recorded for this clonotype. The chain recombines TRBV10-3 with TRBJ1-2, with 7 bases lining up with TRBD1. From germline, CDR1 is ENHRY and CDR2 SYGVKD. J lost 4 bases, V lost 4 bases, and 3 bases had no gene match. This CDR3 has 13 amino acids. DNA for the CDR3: TGTGCCATCAGTGGTCGGACAGGCTATGGCTACACCTTC. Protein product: CAISGRTGYGYTF.

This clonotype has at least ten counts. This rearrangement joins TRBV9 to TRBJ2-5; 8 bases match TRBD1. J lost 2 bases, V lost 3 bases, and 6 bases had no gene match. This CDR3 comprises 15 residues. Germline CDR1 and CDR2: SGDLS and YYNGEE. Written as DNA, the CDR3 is TGTGCCAGCAGCGGCGCCGGGACAGGACAAGAGACCCAGTACTTC. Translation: CASSGAGTGQETQYF.

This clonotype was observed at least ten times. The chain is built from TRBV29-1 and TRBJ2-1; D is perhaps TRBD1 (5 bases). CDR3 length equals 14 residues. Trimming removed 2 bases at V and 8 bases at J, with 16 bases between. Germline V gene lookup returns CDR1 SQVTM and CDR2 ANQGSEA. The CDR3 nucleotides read TGCAGCGTTGAACGTCTGGTGGGGCACGATGAGCAGTTCTTC. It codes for CSVERLVGHDEQFF.

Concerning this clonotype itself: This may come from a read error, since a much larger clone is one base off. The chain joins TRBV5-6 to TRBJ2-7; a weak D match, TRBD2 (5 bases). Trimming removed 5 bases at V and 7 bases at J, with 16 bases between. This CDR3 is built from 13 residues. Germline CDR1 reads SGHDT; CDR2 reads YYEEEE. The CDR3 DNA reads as TGTGCCAGCAGACCGCGGGTCCTCGGGGAGCAGTACTTC. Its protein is CASRPRVLGEQYF. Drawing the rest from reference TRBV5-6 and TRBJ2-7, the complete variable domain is DAGVTQSPTHLIKTRGQQVTLRCSPKSGHDTVSWYQQALGQGPQFIFQYYEEEERQRGNFPDRFSGHQFPNYSSELNVNALLLGDSALYLCASRPRVLGEQYFGPGTRLTVT.

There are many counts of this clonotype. CDR3 region: CATSRDRGPQPQHF. The CDR3 nucleotides read TGTGCCACCAGCAGAGATCGGGGGCCTCAGCCCCAGCATTTT. The rearrangement joins TRBV15 to TRBJ1-5; the D gene is possibly TRBD1 (6 bases). CDR3 length equals 14 residues. The germline V gene encodes CDR1 LNHNV and CDR2 YYDKDF (reference sequence). Trimming left V 0 bases short and J 6 bases short, with 9 bases between.

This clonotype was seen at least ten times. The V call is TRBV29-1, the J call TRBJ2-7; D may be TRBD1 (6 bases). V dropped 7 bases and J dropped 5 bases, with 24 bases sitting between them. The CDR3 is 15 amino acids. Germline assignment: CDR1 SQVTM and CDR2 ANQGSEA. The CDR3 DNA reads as TGCAGCGCCGAGATCAGGGGCAATAAGGCGAACGAGCAGTACTTC. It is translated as CSAEIRGNKANEQYF.